The entry that follows covers one T cell receptor beta chain sequence. No antigen is known for it. This specimen comes from a study of response to subunit inactivated influenza vaccine. TCRdb reanalysed the RT-PCR reads using MiXCR and keeps one entry per CDR3 protein. The table records more than 250,000 distinct CDR3 sequences, 20% to 25% of them present only once. General observations from the study: New T cells are recruited in small numbers by each seasonal influenza vaccination, according to the authors' suggestion.

This CDR3 spans 15 amino acids. CDR1 is SGDLS and CDR2 is YYNGEE in the germline V gene. The V and J ends lost 4 bases and 6 bases respectively, with 17 bases between them. The receptor was isolated from a man aged 50 to 75 who received an inactivated influenza vaccine. This sample comprised PBMCs from blood, obtained approximately 20 months after vaccination. This chain connects TRBV9 to TRBJ2-1; D is perhaps TRBD1 or TRBD2 (5 bases each). CDR3 sequence reads: CASSLGVSGSNEQFF. The CDR3 DNA reads as TGTGCCAGCAGCTTAGGTGTGTCAGGGAGCAATGAGCAGTTCTTC.